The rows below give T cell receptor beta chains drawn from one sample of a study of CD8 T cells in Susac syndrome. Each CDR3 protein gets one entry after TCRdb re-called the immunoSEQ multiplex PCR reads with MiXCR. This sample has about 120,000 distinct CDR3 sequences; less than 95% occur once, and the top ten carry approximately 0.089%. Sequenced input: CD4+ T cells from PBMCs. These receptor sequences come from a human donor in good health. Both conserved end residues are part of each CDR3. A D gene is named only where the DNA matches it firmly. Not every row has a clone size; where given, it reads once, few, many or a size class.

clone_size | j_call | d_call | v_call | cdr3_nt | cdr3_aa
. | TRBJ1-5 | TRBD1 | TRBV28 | TGTGCCAGCAATGCAGGGGGTAGCAATCAGCCCCAGCATTTT | CASNAGGSNQPQHF
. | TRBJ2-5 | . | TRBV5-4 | TGTGCCAGCAGCTTTGGGGTCACCAAGGAGACCCAGTACTTC | CASSFGVTKETQYF
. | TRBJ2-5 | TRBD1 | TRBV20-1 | TGCAGTGCACCCGAGACAGGGGCCGAGACCCAGTACTTC | CSAPETGAETQYF
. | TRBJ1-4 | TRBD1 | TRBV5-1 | TGCGCCAGCAGCTTGTCGGGACAGGGTGAAAAACTGTTTTTT | CASSLSGQGEKLFF
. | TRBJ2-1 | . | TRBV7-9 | TGTGCCAGCAGCTTAGAATCGATGGGGGTGCAGTTCTTC | CASSLESMGVQFF
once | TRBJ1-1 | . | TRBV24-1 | TGTGCCACCAGTGATCAGGTAAACACTGAAGCTTTCTTT | CATSDQVNTEAFF
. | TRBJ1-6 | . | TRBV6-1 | TGTGCCAGCAGTGAAGTTATTAGGGAATCACCCCTCCACTTT | CASSEVIRESPLHF
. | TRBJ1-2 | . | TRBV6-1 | TGTGCCAGCAGACCTCCCGACCCTTGGGACGGACTTAATGGCTACACCTTC | CASRPPDPWDGLNGYTF
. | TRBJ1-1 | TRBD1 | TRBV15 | TGTGCCACCAGAGGACAGGGTCCTGAAGCTTTCTTT | CATRGQGPEAFF
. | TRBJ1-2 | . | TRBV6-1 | TGTGCCAGCAGTGAGGGGCCGCACTATGGCTACACCTTC | CASSEGPHYGYTF
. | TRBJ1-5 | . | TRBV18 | TGTGCCAGCTCACCAGGATTGCAAGGGGAGCCCCAGCATTTT | CASSPGLQGEPQHF
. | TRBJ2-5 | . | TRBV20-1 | TGCAGTGCTTTCCAAGAGACCCAGTACTTC | CSAFQETQYF
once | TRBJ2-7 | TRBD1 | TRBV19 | TGTGCCAGTAGTGCTCTCTGGGACAGCTCCTACGAGCAGTACTTC | CASSALWDSSYEQYF
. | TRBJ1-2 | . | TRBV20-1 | TGCAGTGCTAGAGTACAAGACTACGGCTACACCTTC | CSARVQDYGYTF
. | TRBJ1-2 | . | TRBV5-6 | TGTGCCAGCAGCTTGTCCGCTAACTATGGCTACACCTTC | CASSLSANYGYTF
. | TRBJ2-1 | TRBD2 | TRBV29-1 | TGCAGCGTTGACGAAATAGGGACGGGCGGACTAGCGGGAATTATCCAGTTCTTC | CSVDEIGTGGLAGIIQFF
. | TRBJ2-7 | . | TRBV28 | TGTGCCAGCAGTTCCGGGACCCGGGGGAATGACGAGCAGTACTTC | CASSSGTRGNDEQYF
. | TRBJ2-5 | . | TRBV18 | TGTGCCAGCTCACCAGGGGAAGAGGAGACCCAGTACTTC | CASSPGEEETQYF
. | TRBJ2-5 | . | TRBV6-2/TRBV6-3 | TGTGCCAGCAGTACGGAACAAGAGACCCAGTACTTC | CASSTEQETQYF
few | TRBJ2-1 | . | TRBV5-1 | TGCGCCAGCAGCTCCTCAAGTGTTGTGACTAGGGCCTCGGATGAGCAGTTCTTC | CASSSSSVVTRASDEQFF
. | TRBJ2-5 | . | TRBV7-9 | TGTGCCAGCAGCTTTGACGGGGGTGACCAGTACTTC | CASSFDGGDQYF
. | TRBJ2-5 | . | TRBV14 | TGTGCCAGCAGCCAAGTCGGCGGCGGGAAAAGAGAGACCCAGTACTTC | CASSQVGGGKRETQYF
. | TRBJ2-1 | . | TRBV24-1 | TGTGCCACCAGTGACTCTCTACTAGTTAGTGGTTACAATGAGCAGTTCTTC | CATSDSLLVSGYNEQFF
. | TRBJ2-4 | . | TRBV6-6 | TGTGCCAGCAGTTACTCAGTTCTAGCCAAAAACATTCAGTACTTC | CASSYSVLAKNIQYF
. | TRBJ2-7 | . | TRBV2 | TGTGCCAGCAGTGACCGACTAACCTACGAGCAGTACTTC | CASSDRLTYEQYF
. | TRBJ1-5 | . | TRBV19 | TGTGCCAGTAGTACAAGGACGAGCAATCAGCCCCAGCATTTT | CASSTRTSNQPQHF
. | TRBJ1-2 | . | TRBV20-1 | TGCAGTGCTCGGGCCCAAATTTTAGTGGAGGGTGATGGCTACACCTTC | CSARAQILVEGDGYTF
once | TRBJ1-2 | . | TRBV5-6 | TGTGCCAGCAGCCCTACCTCTGGGCAGGGTGGTGGCTACACCTTC | CASSPTSGQGGGYTF
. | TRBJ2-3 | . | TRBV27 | TGTGCCAGCAGTTTGCTCACCCAAGGGGGTGCAGTTACGCAGTATTTT | CASSLLTQGGAVTQYF
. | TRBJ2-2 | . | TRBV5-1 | TGCGCCAGCAGCTTGGCCCTATCCACCGGGGAGCTGTTTTTT | CASSLALSTGELFF
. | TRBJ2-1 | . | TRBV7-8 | TGTGCCAGCAGCTTTGAGCGGATACCCTACAATGAGCAGTTCTTC | CASSFERIPYNEQFF
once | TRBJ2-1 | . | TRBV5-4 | TGTGCCAGCAGCTTGGATAACAATGAGCAGTTCTTC | CASSLDNNEQFF
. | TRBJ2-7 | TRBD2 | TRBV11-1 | TGTGCCAGCAGCTTGAGGCTAGCGGGAGTGGGCGAGCAGTACTTC | CASSLRLAGVGEQYF
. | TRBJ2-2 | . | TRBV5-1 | TGCGCCAGCAGCCCCGGGACGGAGAACACCGGGGAGCTGTTTTTT | CASSPGTENTGELFF
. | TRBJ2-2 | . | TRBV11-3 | TGTGCCAGCAGCTTAGAGCTAGCATCGGGGGAGCTGTTTTTT | CASSLELASGELFF
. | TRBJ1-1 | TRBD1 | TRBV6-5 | TGTGCCAGCAGTTACTCCGGCAGGGGGAATCGATATGAAGCTTTCTTT | CASSYSGRGNRYEAFF
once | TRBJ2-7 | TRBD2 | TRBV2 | TGTGCCAGCGAGGGACTAGCGGGAGGGGAGCAGTACTTC | CASEGLAGGEQYF
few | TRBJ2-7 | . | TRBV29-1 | TGCAGCGGGGCCTTCGGAAACGAGCAGTACTTC | CSGAFGNEQYF
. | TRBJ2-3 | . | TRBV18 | TGTGCCAGCTCACCAGGGGCGCAAGATACGCAGTATTTT | CASSPGAQDTQYF
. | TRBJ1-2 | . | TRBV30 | TGTGCCTGGAGTGTACCGGGAAGGACCTATGGCTACACCTTC | CAWSVPGRTYGYTF
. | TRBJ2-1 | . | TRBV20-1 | TGCAGTGCTGCTGGGACCCCCGTACCATACAATGAGCAGTTCTTC | CSAAGTPVPYNEQFF
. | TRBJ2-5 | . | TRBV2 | TGTGCCAGCAGTGAGCGGCCAGGGGCCGAAGAGACCCAGTACTTC | CASSERPGAEETQYF
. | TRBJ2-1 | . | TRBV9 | TGTGCCAGCAGCGTAGCTACGGGGACTTGGAATGAGCAGTTCTTC | CASSVATGTWNEQFF
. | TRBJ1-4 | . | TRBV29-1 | TGCAGCGTTGTCGCCGCAACTAATGAAAAACTGTTTTTT | CSVVAATNEKLFF
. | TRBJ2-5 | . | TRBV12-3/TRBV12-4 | TGTGCCAGCAGTCCTTGGATCCAAGAGACCCAGTACTTC | CASSPWIQETQYF
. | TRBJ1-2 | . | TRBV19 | TGTGCCAGTAGACCCGGGACCAGCAATAACTATGGCTACACCTTC | CASRPGTSNNYGYTF
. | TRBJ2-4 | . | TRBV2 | TGTGCCAGCAATCAGCAGGGTTGGGGAAACATTCAGTACTTC | CASNQQGWGNIQYF
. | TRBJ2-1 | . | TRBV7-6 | TGTGCCAGCAGCCCCCTATCAACCCTGGGTTACGGCAATGAGCAGTTCTTC | CASSPLSTLGYGNEQFF
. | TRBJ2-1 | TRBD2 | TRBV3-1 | TGTGCCAGCAGCACACGAGACCTAGCGGGAGGGCCTCCCTACAATGAGCAGTTCTTC | CASSTRDLAGGPPYNEQFF
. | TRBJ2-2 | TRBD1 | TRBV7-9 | TGTGCCAGCAGCTATAGGACAGGGGACTCCGGGGAGCTGTTTTTT | CASSYRTGDSGELFF
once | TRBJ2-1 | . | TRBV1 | TGCACCAGCAGCCAATATTCCGGGACTAGCGGGTACAATGAGCAGTTCTTC | CTSSQYSGTSGYNEQFF
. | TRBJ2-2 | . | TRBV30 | TGTGCCTGGAGTGACCGGACCGGGGAGCTGTTTTTT | CAWSDRTGELFF
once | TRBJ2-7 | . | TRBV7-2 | TGTGCCACTACCGGGACGGCCTACGAGCAGTACTTC | CATTGTAYEQYF
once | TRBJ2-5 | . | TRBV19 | TGTGCCAGTAGTAGGGGGAGTCTAGAGACCCAGTACTTC | CASSRGSLETQYF